One sample yielded the 11 T cell receptor beta chains listed below, sequenced in a study of regulatory T cells in long-lasting Graves disease. Regarding time point: newly diagnosed GD, antithyroid drugs for less than 3 months. PBMCs provided the RNA from which the TCR library was made. CDR3-region Arm-PCR and iRepertoire HTBI primers produced the TCR beta libraries. TCRdb passed the multiplex PCR reads through MiXCR, listing each CDR3 protein once. The repertoire holds 400,000 to 500,000 distinct CDR3 sequences, with 14% as singletons. These data also featured in a second study, about T cells in Graves' hyperthyroidism and ophthalmopathy.

Sequences were derived from peripheral blood mononuclear cells (PBMCs), sampled at new diagnosis, from a patient treated with antithyroid drugs. These receptors were collected from a woman aged 50 to 60 with Graves disease.

The table lists this clonotype with many counts. The CDR3 nucleotides are TGTGCCAGCTCACCACCGGAAAGCCTAGCCAAAAACATTCAGTACTTC. It specifies CASSPPESLAKNIQYF. V and J are TRBV18 and TRBJ2-4; no firm D call. With 0 bases removed from V and 0 bases from J, the gap between germline ends came to 9 bases. Looked up from germline, CDR1 is KGHSH and CDR2 is LQKENI. CDR3 length: 16 residues.

This clonotype was seen many times. The chain is built from TRBV11-2 and TRBJ1-1; no firm D call. The ends were cut back, 1 base at V and 0 bases at J, with 12 bases in the middle. The CDR3 runs to 16 residues. The V gene's germline CDR1 is SGHAT and CDR2 FQNNGV. The CDR3 loop reads CASSLGEGSMNTEAFF. CDR3 DNA sequence: TGTGCCAGCAGCTTAGGGGAGGGTTCCATGAACACTGAAGCTTTCTTT.

In its sample, this clonotype was seen many times. V is TRBV28 and J is TRBJ1-2; D not certain. The CDR3 is made up of 12 amino acids. Trimming removed 6 bases at V and 5 bases at J, with 10 bases between. Germline loops: CDR1 MDHEN, CDR2 SYDVKM. The CDR3 spells CASRDGSYGYTF. Written as DNA, the CDR3 is TGTGCCAGCAGAGACGGATCTTATGGCTACACCTTC.

The sample holds many counts of this clonotype. The rearrangement joins TRBV5-1 to TRBJ2-7; 10 bases align to TRBD1. J was trimmed by 4 bases and V by 1 base; bases with no gene match: 5. CDR1 and CDR2 (germline): SGHRS, YFSETQ. The CDR3 has 15 residues. The CDR3 nucleotides are TGCGCCAGCAGCTTGATGGGACAGGGGAGTTACGAGCAGTACTTC. Residues: CASSLMGQGSYEQYF.

This clonotype was seen only a few times. The CDR3 DNA reads as TGTGCCAGCAGCTCCCGGACTAGCGGGAGGTACCAAGAGACCCAGTACTTC. Its translation: CASSSRTSGRYQETQYF. The J gene is TRBJ2-5, the V gene TRBV7-6, with 14 bases matching TRBD2. The length of the CDR3 is 17 residues. V was clipped by 4 bases and J by 0 bases; unmatched bases: 4. Looked up from germline, CDR1 is SGHVS and CDR2 is FNYEAQ.

On this clonotype itself: A read error may explain this, as a much larger clone is one base away. The chain is built from TRBV7-3 and TRBJ2-3, with D maybe TRBD1 (6 bases). The CDR3 sequence is 13 residues long. The germline CDR1 and CDR2 sequences are SGHTA and FQGTGA. The CDR3 nucleotides read TGTGCCAGCAGCTTACGCGCGACAGGTACGCAGTATTTT. Translating gives CASSLRATGTQYF. Supplemented by reference TRBV7-3 and TRBJ2-3, the full variable domain reads GAGVSQTPSNKVTEKGKYVELRCDPISGHTALYWYRQSLGQGPEFLIYFQGTGAADDSGLPNDRFFAVRPEGSVSTLKIQRTERGDSAVYLCASSLRATGTQYFGPGTRLTVL.

This clonotype came up many times. The chain has TRBV10-2 and TRBJ2-3; TRBD2 might be the D (5 bases). Trimming left V 1 base short and J 3 bases short, with 14 bases between. Germline V gene sequence: CDR1 WSHSY, CDR2 SAAADI. CDR3 length equals 16 residues. CDR3 residues: CASSELSGLWTDTQYF. CDR3 nucleotides: TGCGCCAGCAGTGAGTTGAGCGGACTCTGGACAGATACGCAGTATTTT.

This clonotype occurred a few times. The V gene is TRBV10-3, the J gene TRBJ1-1, with D hard to call. The length of the CDR3 is 14 residues. V dropped 4 bases and J dropped 6 bases, with 15 bases sitting between them. Germline values: CDR1 ENHRY, CDR2 SYGVKD. CDR3 region: CAISAEGSSAEAFF. CDR3 nucleotide sequence: TGTGCCATCAGTGCCGAGGGTTCAAGTGCTGAAGCTTTCTTT.

This clonotype was seen only a few times. V gene TRBV15 combines with J gene TRBJ2-7; maybe TRBD2 (6 bases). This CDR3 has 16 residues. Trimming removed 1 base from V and 3 bases from J, with 16 bases in between. Germline CDR1 and CDR2: LNHNV and YYDKDF (reference sequence). CDR3 bases: TGTGCCACCAGCAGAGCTAAGCGGGTGGACGTCTACGAGCAGTACTTC. Protein sequence: CATSRAKRVDVYEQYF.

This clonotype was counted at least ten times. The chain links TRBV7-9 to TRBJ2-7; 11 nucleotides agree with TRBD2. Germline V gives CDR1 SEHNR, CDR2 FQNEAQ (reference sequence). With V trimmed by 4 bases and J by 7 bases, 9 bases remained unmatched. This CDR3 is 15 amino acids long. CDR3 loop: CASSSGVLAGEEQYF. The CDR3 DNA follows: TGTGCCAGCAGCTCCGGGGTACTAGCGGGAGAGGAGCAGTACTTC. Full variable domain (remainder filled in from reference TRBV7-9 and TRBJ2-7): DTGVSQNPRHKITKRGQNVTFRCDPISEHNRLYWYRQTLGQGPEFLTYFQNEAQLEKSRLLSDRFSAERPKGSFSTLEIQRTEQGDSAMYLCASSSGVLAGEEQYFGPGTRLTVT.

The genes are TRBV6-1 and TRBJ1-6, with 7 bases that match TRBD1. The CDR3 is made up of 15 amino acids. V shed 7 bases, J shed 7 bases, and the junction held 10 bases outside the gene matches. The germline V gene encodes CDR1 MNHNS and CDR2 SASEGT. CDR3 bases: TGTGCCAGCACCCACCGGGACAGAGTAAATTCACCCCTCCACTTT. This encodes CASTHRDRVNSPLHF.